The next 8 T cell receptor beta chains were all read from a single sample in a study of T cell responses to AZD1222 COVID-19 vaccine. TCRdb's copy holds only in-frame clones and misses some; the assay was immunoSEQ multiplex PCR. The table records under 110,000 clones, roughly 86% of them present only once. The sample in question was peripheral blood, obtained on day 0 of AZD1222 vaccination. The source of these receptors is an adult in good health.

The rearrangement joins TRBV10-3 to TRBJ2-7, with D maybe TRBD1 (5 bases). CDR1 ENHRY and CDR2 SYGVKD come from the germline V gene. V was trimmed by 8 bases and J by 2 bases, leaving 10 bases between them. The CDR3 length is 12 residues. This chain's CDR3 is CAIAQGTYEQYF. The CDR3 DNA reads TGTGCCATCGCGCAGGGAACCTACGAGCAGTACTTC.

V is TRBV11-2 and J is TRBJ1-1; D remains unclear. The CDR3 is 14 amino acids. Germline V gene data show CDR1 as SGHAT and CDR2 as FQNNGV. Trimming took 4 bases from V and 0 from J, leaving 9 bases between them. The CDR3 DNA follows: TGTGCCAGCAGCTCGGCACCTATGAACACTGAAGCTTTCTTT. This sequence encodes CASSSAPMNTEAFF.

This clone was picked up a small number of times. V is TRBV4-1 and J is TRBJ1-4; unclear D gene. There are 16 residues in the CDR3. CDR1 and CDR2 from the germline V gene are MGHRA and YSYEKL. Trimming pared 0 bases from V and 5 bases from J, leaving 13 bases between. The CDR3 reads CASSQDTGSQNEKLFF. The DNA for the CDR3 is TGCGCCAGCAGCCAAGATACTGGGTCACAGAATGAAAAACTGTTTTTT.

This chain links TRBV15 with TRBJ2-2; the match to TRBD1 covers 10 bases. This CDR3 comprises 15 residues. The trim removed 1 base at V and 5 bases at J, leaving 1 base unmatched. Germline lookup yields CDR1 LNHNV and CDR2 YYDKDF (reference sequence). The CDR3 DNA reads as TGTGCCACCAGCAGAGCGGGACAGGGGACCGGGGAGCTGTTTTTT. Protein sequence: CATSRAGQGTGELFF. The full variable domain, in which reference TRBV15 and TRBJ2-2 provide the parts outside the CDR3, is DAMVIQNPRYQVTQFGKPVTLSCSQTLNHNVMYWYQQKSSQAPKLLFHYYDKDFNNEADTPDNFQSRRPNTSFCFLDIRSPGLGDTAMYLCATSRAGQGTGELFFGEGSRLTVL.

This clone was seen only a few times. The chain uses TRBV4-3 and TRBJ1-6; a possible D gene is TRBD1 (6 bases). CDR3 length: 15 amino acids. Germline V gene lookup returns CDR1 LGHNA and CDR2 YSLEER. The V gene lost 5 bases and the J gene lost 7 bases, with 15 bases spanning the gap. In DNA, the CDR3 is TGCGCCAGCAGCTCCGACGGGGGGCGAAATTCACCCCTCCACTTT. The encoded protein is CASSSDGGRNSPLHF.

The rearrangement joins TRBV25-1 to TRBJ2-7, with D possibly being TRBD1 or TRBD2 (5 bases each). The CDR3 consists of 15 residues. V lost 7 bases, J lost 0 bases, and 16 bases lay in between. Germline V CDR1 and CDR2: MGHDK, SYGVNS. The CDR3 nucleotides read TGTGCCAGCACCGAATCGGGGACCCTCTCCTACGAGCAGTACTTC. Its protein product is CASTESGTLSYEQYF.

The chain couples TRBV27 to TRBJ2-5; D is possibly TRBD1 or TRBD2 (5 bases each). The germline V and J ends were trimmed by 7 bases and 3 bases, with 21 bases remaining between them. The germline gives CDR1 MNHEY, CDR2 SMNVEV (reference sequence). The CDR3 totals 16 residues. The CDR3 DNA sequence: TGTGCCAGCAACCCGACCGGGGCAGGTCGGAAAGAGACCCAGTACTTC. Amino acid sequence: CASNPTGAGRKETQYF.

The rearrangement joins TRBV4-3 to TRBJ1-6, with no clear D. Trimming took 2 bases from V and 9 from J, leaving 8 bases between them. Looked up from germline, CDR1 is LGHNA and CDR2 is YSLEER. The CDR3 totals 13 residues. DNA for the CDR3: TGCGCCAGCAGCCAACAAGCGGGTTCACCCCTCCACTTT. As protein: CASSQQAGSPLHF.